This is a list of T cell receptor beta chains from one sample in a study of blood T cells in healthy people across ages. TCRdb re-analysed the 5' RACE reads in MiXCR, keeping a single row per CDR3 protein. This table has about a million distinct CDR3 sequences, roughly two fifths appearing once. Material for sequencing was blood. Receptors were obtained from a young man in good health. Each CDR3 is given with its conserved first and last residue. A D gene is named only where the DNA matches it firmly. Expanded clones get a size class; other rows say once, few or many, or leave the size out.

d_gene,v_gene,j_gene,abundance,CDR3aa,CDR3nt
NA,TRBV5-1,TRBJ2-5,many,CASSPTTGKETQYF,TGCGCCAGCAGCCCCACAACAGGGAAAGAGACCCAGTACTTC
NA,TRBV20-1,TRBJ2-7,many,CSARGTVLIDEQYF,TGCAGTGCTAGAGGGACGGTCCTAATCGACGAGCAGTACTTC
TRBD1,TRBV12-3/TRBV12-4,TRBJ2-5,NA,CASSVSGTGLPEETQYF,TGTGCCAGCAGTGTCTCCGGGACAGGATTGCCTGAAGAGACCCAGTACTTC
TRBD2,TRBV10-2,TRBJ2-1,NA,CASSGGAGVRWEQFF,TGCGCCAGCAGTGGGGGAGCGGGGGTAAGGTGGGAGCAGTTCTTC
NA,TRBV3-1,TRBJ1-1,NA,CASSQETIGGAFF,TGTGCCAGCAGCCAAGAAACTATTGGGGGTGCTTTCTTT
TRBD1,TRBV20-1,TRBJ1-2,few,CSASSGGRGYTF,TGCAGTGCTAGCTCAGGGGGCCGAGGCTACACCTTC
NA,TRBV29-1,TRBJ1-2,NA,CSAGRSYGYTF,TGCAGCGCCGGTCGGAGCTATGGCTACACCTTC
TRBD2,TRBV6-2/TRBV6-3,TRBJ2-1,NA,CASSDQRGGRDNEQFF,TGTGCCAGCAGTGACCAGCGGGGGGGCCGGGACAATGAGCAGTTCTTC
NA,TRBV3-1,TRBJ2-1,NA,CASSQIRGAGVFF,TGTGCCAGCAGCCAAATAAGGGGGGCGGGGGTGTTCTTC
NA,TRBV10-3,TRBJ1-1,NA,CATRVVGEAFF,TGTGCCACCCGGGTAGTGGGTGAAGCTTTCTTT
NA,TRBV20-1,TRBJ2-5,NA,CSAHTGYEETQYF,TGCAGTGCGCACACAGGGTACGAAGAGACCCAGTACTTC
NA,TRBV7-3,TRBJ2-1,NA,CASSLTVATNEQFF,TGTGCCAGCAGCTTAACTGTTGCTACTAATGAGCAGTTCTTC
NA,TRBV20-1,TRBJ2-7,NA,CSAHPGTGRYNEQYF,TGCAGTGCTCACCCCGGGACTGGGAGGTACAATGAGCAGTACTTC
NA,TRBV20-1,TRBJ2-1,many,CSANQGTDEQFF,TGCAGTGCAAACCAGGGTACCGATGAGCAGTTCTTC
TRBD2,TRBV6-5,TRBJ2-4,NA,CASTRTTGLGTNEQYF,TGTGCCAGCACCCGTACGACGGGTCTCGGGACTAATGAGCAGTACTTC
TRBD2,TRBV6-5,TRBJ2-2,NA,CASSDTPAGGELFF,TGTGCCAGCAGTGATACCCCAGCGGGGGGGGAGCTGTTTTTT
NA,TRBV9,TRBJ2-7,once,CASSVESSPYNEQYF,TGTGCCAGCAGCGTAGAGAGTTCACCATACAATGAGCAGTACTTC
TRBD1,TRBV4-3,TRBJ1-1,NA,CASSRTITGETEAFF,TGCGCCAGCAGCCGGACGATAACAGGGGAGACTGAAGCTTTCTTT
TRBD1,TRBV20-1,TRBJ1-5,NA,CSAEQGYDQPQHF,TGCAGTGCAGAACAGGGGTATGATCAGCCCCAGCATTTT
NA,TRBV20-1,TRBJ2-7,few,CSAFTDSYEQYF,TGCAGTGCTTTCACGGACTCCTACGAGCAGTACTTC
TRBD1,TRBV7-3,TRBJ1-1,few,CASSLTGTGLRAEAFF,TGTGCCAGCAGCTTAACAGGGACAGGGTTGAGGGCTGAAGCTTTCTTT
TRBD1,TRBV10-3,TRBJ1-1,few,CAISGQGLNTEAFF,TGTGCCATCAGTGGACAGGGACTGAACACTGAAGCTTTCTTT
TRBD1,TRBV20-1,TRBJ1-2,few,CSAKTGVRASGYTF,TGCAGTGCTAAAACAGGGGTCCGGGCAAGTGGCTACACCTTC
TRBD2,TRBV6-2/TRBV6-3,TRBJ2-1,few,CASSRGTSLNEQFF,TGTGCCAGCAGCCGGGGGACTAGCTTGAATGAGCAGTTCTTC
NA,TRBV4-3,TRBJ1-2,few,CASSQVLDRYGYTF,TGCGCCAGCAGCCAAGTTTTGGACCGCTATGGCTACACCTTC
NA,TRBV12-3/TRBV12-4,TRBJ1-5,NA,CASSTGADNQPQHF,TGTGCCAGTTCTACGGGGGCAGACAATCAGCCCCAGCATTTT
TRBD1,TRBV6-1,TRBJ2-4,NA,CATDRGLAKNIQYF,TGTGCCACCGACAGGGGTCTAGCCAAAAACATTCAGTACTTC
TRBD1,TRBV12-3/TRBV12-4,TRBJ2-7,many,CASSRDRTYEQYF,TGTGCCAGCAGTAGGGACAGGACCTACGAGCAGTACTTC
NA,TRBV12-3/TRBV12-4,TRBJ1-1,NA,CATEEGVAEAFF,TGCGCCACCGAAGAGGGGGTAGCTGAAGCTTTCTTT
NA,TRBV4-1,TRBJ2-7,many,CASSLRGEQYF,TGCGCCAGCAGCCTCCGTGGCGAGCAGTACTTC
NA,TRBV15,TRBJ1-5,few,CATSSNRRFNQPQHF,TGTGCCACCAGCAGCAACAGGAGATTCAATCAGCCCCAGCATTTT
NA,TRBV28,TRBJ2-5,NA,CVGSPAQETQYF,TGTGTCGGCAGTCCGGCCCAAGAGACCCAGTACTTC
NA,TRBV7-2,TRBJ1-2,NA,CASSLSPGGAANGYTF,TGTGCCAGCAGCCTCTCGCCGGGGGGCGCGGCGAATGGCTACACCTTC
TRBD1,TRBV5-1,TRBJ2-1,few,CASSLGQGIHNEQFF,TGCGCCAGCAGCTTGGGACAGGGGATCCACAATGAGCAGTTCTTC
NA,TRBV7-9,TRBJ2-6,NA,CASSLARSGANVLTF,TGTGCCAGCAGCTTAGCCCGCTCTGGGGCCAACGTCCTGACTTTC
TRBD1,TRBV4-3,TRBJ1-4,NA,CASSRGTGSANEKLFF,TGCGCCAGCAGCCGAGGGACAGGGTCGGCTAATGAAAAACTGTTTTTT
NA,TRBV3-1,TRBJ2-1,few,CASSQDPFPGQFF,TGTGCCAGCAGCCAAGACCCATTTCCCGGGCAGTTCTTC
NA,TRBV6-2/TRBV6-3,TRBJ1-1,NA,CASREIGPNTEAFF,TGTGCCAGCCGGGAGATCGGACCGAACACTGAAGCTTTCTTT
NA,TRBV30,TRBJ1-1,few,CAWSLGYTEAFF,TGTGCCTGGAGCCTCGGTTACACTGAAGCTTTCTTT
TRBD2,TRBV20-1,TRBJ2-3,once,CSARDLALAGGTHTDTQYF,TGCAGTGCTAGAGATCTAGCCCTAGCGGGGGGCACCCACACAGATACGCAGTATTTT
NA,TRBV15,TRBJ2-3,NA,CATSTSYDIPSTDTQYF,TGTGCCACCAGCACCTCTTACGACATTCCTAGCACAGATACGCAGTATTTT
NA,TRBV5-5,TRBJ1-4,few,CASSSQGTLNEKLFF,TGTGCCAGCAGCTCTCAGGGAACACTTAATGAAAAACTGTTTTTT
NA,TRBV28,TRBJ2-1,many,CASSLLAGSNEQFF,TGTGCCAGCAGTTTACTAGCTGGGTCCAATGAGCAGTTCTTC
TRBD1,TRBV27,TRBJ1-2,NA,CASNRQGLDYGYTF,TGTGCCAGCAACCGACAGGGTTTGGACTATGGCTACACCTTC
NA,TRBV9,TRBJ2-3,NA,CASSVGTQSSTDTQYF,TGTGCCAGCAGCGTAGGAACACAATCTAGCACAGATACGCAGTATTTT
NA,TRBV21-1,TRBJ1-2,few,CASSNRNSTYNGYTF,TGTGCCAGCAGCAATAGGAATTCGACTTACAACGGCTACACCTTC
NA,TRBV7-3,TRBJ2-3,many,CASSLDLGGGSTDTQYF,TGTGCCAGCAGCTTAGATTTAGGCGGCGGGAGCACAGATACGCAGTATTTT
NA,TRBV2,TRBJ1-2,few,CATVSARDYGYTF,TGTGCCACAGTGTCCGCAAGAGACTATGGCTACACCTTC
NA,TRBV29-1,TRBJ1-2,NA,CSLRTVPNFNYGYTF,TGCAGCCTACGGACAGTACCGAACTTCAACTATGGCTACACCTTC
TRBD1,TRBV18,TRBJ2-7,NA,CASSSTGVGSYEQYF,TGTGCCAGCTCATCGACAGGGGTCGGCTCCTACGAGCAGTACTTC
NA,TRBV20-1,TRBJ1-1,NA,CSALVGEMNTEAFF,TGCAGTGCGCTCGTAGGGGAAATGAACACTGAAGCTTTCTTT
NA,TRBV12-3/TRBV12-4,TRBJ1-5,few,CASSFNTRNQPQHF,TGTGCCAGCAGCTTTAACACCCGCAATCAGCCCCAGCATTTT
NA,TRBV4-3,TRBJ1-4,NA,CASSQVNSGITNEKLFF,TGCGCCAGCAGCCAAGTCAATTCGGGGATCACTAATGAAAAACTGTTTTTT
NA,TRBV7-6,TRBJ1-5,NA,CASSLAKNQPQHF,TGTGCCAGCAGCTTAGCCAAGAATCAGCCCCAGCATTTT
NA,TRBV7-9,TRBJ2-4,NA,CASSPVGRAERNEQYF,TGTGCCAGCAGCCCCGTAGGCAGGGCGGAGAGGAATGAGCAGTACTTC
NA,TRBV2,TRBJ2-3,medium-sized,CASSEDERSGWLDTQYF,TGTGCCAGCAGTGAAGATGAGAGGTCGGGCTGGCTAGATACGCAGTATTTT
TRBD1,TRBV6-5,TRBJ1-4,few,CASSYSFQPGTGKGEKLFF,TGTGCCAGCAGTTACTCGTTTCAACCCGGGACAGGGAAAGGAGAAAAACTGTTTTTT
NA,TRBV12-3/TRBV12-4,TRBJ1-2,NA,CASAPQANYGYTF,TGTGCCAGCGCCCCACAGGCGAACTATGGCTACACCTTC
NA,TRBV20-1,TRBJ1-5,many,CSAGQYSNQPQHF,TGCAGTGCTGGACAGTATAGCAATCAGCCCCAGCATTTT